This section outlines one TCR beta chain sequence together with its context. What this receptor recognizes is not known. No clone much larger than this one lies a single base away; base qualities are absent. The CDR3 covers 11 residues, taking in both the cysteine and the phenylalanine. Only CDR3 DNA is held: 33 bases, read in frame from base 1. V is reduced by 3 bases and J by 5 bases, leaving a spacing of 4 bases between them. The data were obtained in a study of T cells in Graves' hyperthyroidism and ophthalmopathy (dated 2019 in TCRdb). A note on the overall study: Peripheral blood was collected at initial diagnosis, before any treatment. TCR V-J signatures able to tell the groups apart were searched for in a discovery cohort of around 95 patients, of whom 43 had Graves' ophthalmopathy and roughly 58 had stable Graves' hyperthyroidism. Whether ophthalmopathy could be predicted prospectively was tested in an independent validation cohort made up of 18 to 20 hyperthyroidism patients plus 17 patients who later progressed to ophthalmopathy. The roughly 94 discovery patients were randomly divided into training and test sets at a 7:3 ratio. In addition, the study compared T-cell repertoires in thyroid tissue and in blood from six Graves' hyperthyroidism patients. Once sampling was done, hyperthyroidism patients were given methimazole at a starting dose of 30 mg daily, whereas ophthalmopathy patients were given high-dose intravenous methylprednisolone. The paper reports TCR Vbeta CDR3 sequencing of 135 peripheral blood samples: 43 ophthalmopathy, some 80 hyperthyroidism and roughly 17 progressor patients. The investigation overall reported the following: In validation, the model predicted progression to ophthalmopathy with approximately 69% sensitivity and around 72% specificity, a median of approximately 6.7 months before onset. In cross-validation, a model built on a 13 V-J signature told ophthalmopathy apart from stable hyperthyroidism with approximately 90% sensitivity and approximately 81% specificity, and in testing the same model reached 80%/75%. No statistical method was used to set the sample size in advance, and investigators knew the group allocation. Most expanded thyroid clonotypes (frequency above 0.001) were also detected in blood, suggesting blood repertoires may reflect thyroid immune responses.

Ophthalmopathy patients had moderately to severely active disease, with a Clinical Activity Score of 3 or more, a NOSPECS grade of 4 or more, and a disease duration of less than 3 months. Exclusion was applied to patients with uncontrolled infections, other autoimmune diseases, pregnancy or lactation. Diagnoses relied on clinical symptoms, serum thyroxine and TRAb, thyroid ultrasound and orbital computed tomography. PBMCs were separated from about 10 ml of fresh peripheral blood using Ficoll-Paque density gradient centrifugation. Total RNA was extracted with Trizol reagent, and quality was checked on an Agilent 2100 Bioanalyzer. The TCR beta CDR3 regions were amplified from RNA transcripts. For the first round of RT-PCR on the TCR CDR3, the HTBI primer set was used together with the Qiagen OneStep RT-PCR kit. Libraries were constructed in a second round of multiplex PCR, after which size selection and purification were performed. Libraries were sequenced paired-end with 100 bp reads on an Illumina HiSeq2000. In the original analysis: SOAPnuke was used to process the raw data, with reads discarded if the reads contained adapters or uncalled bases, had a mean Phred below 15, or lacked an exact constant-primer or identifier match. High-quality paired reads were merged with COPE v1.2.5, and unique nucleotide sequences were defined as clonotypes. MiTCR v1.1 was used to align the clonotypes against IMGT TRBV, TRBD and TRBJ reference segments. The analysis included only V-J combinations with a frequency above 0.0001, which together covered more than 98% of the repertoires. A TCS score was defined as the ratio between F50 (clonal expansion) and ExV (chaos), using BLOSUM62-based TCRdist between CDR3 peptides within each V-J. Welch's t-statistics and random forest reduced around 550 V-J features to roughly 13, which were used in a naive Bayes classifier (R e1071). TCRdb redid the processing of the public reads, applying fastp at Q25 and MiXCR, and retained in-frame beta chains. Entries that share a CDR3 protein sequence are merged under the most common genes and DNA. TCRdb's processing, not the authors' own work, is the source of the V and J calls. This sample is represented by roughly 530,000 distinct CDR3 sequences; about a sixth of them were singletons. The ten largest make up 15% to 20% of the sample.

The TCR sequence derives from a woman younger than 35 with Graves' ophthalmopathy. The sequenced sample was blood. The chain employs TRBV12-3 or TRBV12-4 and TRBJ1-2; no D gene call is confident. Here is the DNA: TGTGCCAGCAGTTTCATGTATGGCTACACCTTC. Its translation is CASSFMYGYTF.